The clone carrying this T cell receptor (beta chain) has a handful of counts. Its specificity is not known. These data come from a study of cytomegalovirus exposure and HLA in healthy donors. Study-level points and caveats: Later analysis reportedly placed an Asian-associated ancestry cluster below the approximately 730-donor mean in N-insertions. TRBV6-2, TRBV6-3 and other indistinguishable V segments were excluded.

The PCR ran on 60 Vbeta and 13 Jbeta primers. Measured with immunoSEQ multiplex PCR; TCRdb has only the in-frame clones, and not every one. In the table there are 150,000 to 200,000 clones, approximately 78% of which are singletons. Unmatched junction bases numbered 4, after V lost 2 bases and J lost 4 bases. The CDR3 runs 15 residues. Looked up from germline, CDR1 is SGHTA and CDR2 is FQGTGA. The chain couples TRBV7-3 to TRBJ2-1, with 8 positions matching TRBD2. The source is a woman aged 18-30 years in good health and CMV-seronegative. Material for sequencing was PBMCs. Here the CDR3 DNA reads TGTGCCAGCAGCTTATCCGGGGGGGGATACAATGAGCAGTTCTTC. Protein product: CASSLSGGGYNEQFF.